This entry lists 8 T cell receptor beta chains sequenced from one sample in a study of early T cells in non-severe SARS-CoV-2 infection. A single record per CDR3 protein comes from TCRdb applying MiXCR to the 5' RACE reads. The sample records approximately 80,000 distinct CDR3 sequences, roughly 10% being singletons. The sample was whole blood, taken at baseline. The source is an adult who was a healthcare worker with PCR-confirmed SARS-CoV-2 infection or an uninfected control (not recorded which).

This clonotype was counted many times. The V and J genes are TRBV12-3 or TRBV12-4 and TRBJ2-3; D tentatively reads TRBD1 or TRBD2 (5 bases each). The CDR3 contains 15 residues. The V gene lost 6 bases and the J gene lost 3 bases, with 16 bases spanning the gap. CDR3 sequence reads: CASSSGTLLTDTQYF. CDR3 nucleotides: TGTGCCAGCAGCTCCGGGACGCTCCTGACAGATACGCAGTATTTT.

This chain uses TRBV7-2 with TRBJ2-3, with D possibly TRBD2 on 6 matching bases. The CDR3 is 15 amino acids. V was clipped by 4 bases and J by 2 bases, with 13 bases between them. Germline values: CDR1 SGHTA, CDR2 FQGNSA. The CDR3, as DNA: TGTGCCAGCAGCTCCCCGGGACTCGACACAGATACGCAGTATTTT. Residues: CASSSPGLDTDTQYF. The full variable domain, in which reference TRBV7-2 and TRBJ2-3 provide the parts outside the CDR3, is GAGVSQSPSNKVTEKGKDVELRCDPISGHTALYWYRQSLGQGLEFLIYFQGNSAPDKSGLPSDRFSAERTGGSVSTLTIQRTQQEDSAVYLCASSSPGLDTDTQYFGPGTRLTVL.

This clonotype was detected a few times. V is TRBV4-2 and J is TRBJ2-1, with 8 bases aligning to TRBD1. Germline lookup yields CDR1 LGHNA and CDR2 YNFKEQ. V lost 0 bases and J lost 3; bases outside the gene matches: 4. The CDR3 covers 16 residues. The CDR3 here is CASSQENRGIYNEQFF. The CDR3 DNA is TGTGCCAGCAGCCAAGAAAACAGGGGGATCTACAATGAGCAGTTCTTC.

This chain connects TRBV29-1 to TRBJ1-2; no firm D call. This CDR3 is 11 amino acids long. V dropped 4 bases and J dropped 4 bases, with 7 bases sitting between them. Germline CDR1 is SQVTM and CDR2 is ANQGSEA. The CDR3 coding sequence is TGCAGCGTTGCGTCTCTCTATGGCTACACCTTC. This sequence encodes CSVASLYGYTF.

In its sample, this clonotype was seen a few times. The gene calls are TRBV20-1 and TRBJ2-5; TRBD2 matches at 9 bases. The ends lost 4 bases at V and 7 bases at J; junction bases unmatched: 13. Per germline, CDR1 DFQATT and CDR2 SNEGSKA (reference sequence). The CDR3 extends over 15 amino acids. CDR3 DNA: TGCAGTGCTAACCCTCTAGCGGGGAGGTCGGGGACCCAGTACTTC. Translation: CSANPLAGRSGTQYF.

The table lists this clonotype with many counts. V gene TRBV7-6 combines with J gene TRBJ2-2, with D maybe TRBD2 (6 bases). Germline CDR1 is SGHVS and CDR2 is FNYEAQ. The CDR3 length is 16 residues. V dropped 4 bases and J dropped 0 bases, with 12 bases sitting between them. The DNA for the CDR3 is TGTGCCAGCAGCTCGGGTCCGGGGGCGAACACCGGGGAGCTGTTTTTT. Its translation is CASSSGPGANTGELFF.

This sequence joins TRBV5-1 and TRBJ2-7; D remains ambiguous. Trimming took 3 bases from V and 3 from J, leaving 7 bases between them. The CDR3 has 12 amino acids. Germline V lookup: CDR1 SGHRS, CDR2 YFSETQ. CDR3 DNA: TGCGCCAGCAGCTATGACCGCTACGAGCAGTACTTC. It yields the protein CASSYDRYEQYF.

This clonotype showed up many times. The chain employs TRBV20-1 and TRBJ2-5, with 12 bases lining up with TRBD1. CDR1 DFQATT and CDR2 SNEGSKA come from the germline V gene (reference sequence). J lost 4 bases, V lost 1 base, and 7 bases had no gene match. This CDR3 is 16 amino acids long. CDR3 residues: CSARGDRGRMRETQYF. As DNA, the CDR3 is TGCAGTGCTAGAGGGGACAGGGGGCGGATGAGAGAGACCCAGTACTTC.